Each of the 27 T cell receptor beta chains below was sequenced from the same sample in a study of blood T cell repertoires in COVID-19. Sequenced by immunoSEQ multiplex PCR; TCRdb stores in-frame clones only, minus some. The table includes around 250,000 clones, approximately 82% detected once. The source material was peripheral blood. The receptors come from a man in his thirties or forties who had recovered from COVID-19.

V is TRBV11-2 and J is TRBJ2-7; D is possibly TRBD2 (6 bases). The CDR3 runs 14 residues. Germline loops: CDR1 SGHAT, CDR2 FQNNGV. V dropped 5 bases and J dropped 3 bases, with 14 bases sitting between them. DNA of the CDR3: TGTGCCAGCAGCCCAATGCGGGGATACTACGAGCAGTACTTC. Protein product: CASSPMRGYYEQYF.

This sequence joins TRBV28 and TRBJ1-2, with D perhaps matching TRBD1 (6 bases). Germline V CDR1 and CDR2: MDHEN, SYDVKM. The CDR3 loop spans 16 amino acids. V lost 6 bases, J lost 1 base, and 18 bases lay in between. The CDR3, as DNA: TGTGCCAGCAGCAGACCGGGACACGTTTTTAACTATGGCTACACCTTC. Translating gives CASSRPGHVFNYGYTF.

The J gene is TRBJ2-2, the V gene TRBV27, with 8 nucleotides matching TRBD2. This CDR3 is 17 amino acids long. CDR1 and CDR2 from the germline V gene are MNHEY and SMNVEV (reference sequence). Trimming at V came to 7 bases and at J to 0 bases, leaving 10 bases not matched to a gene. This chain's CDR3 is CASISAGGGANTGELFF. CDR3 sequence (DNA): TGTGCCAGCATTTCGGCCGGGGGGGGCGCGAACACCGGGGAGCTGTTTTTT.

Only a few counts were recorded for this clone. This chain joins TRBV7-9 and TRBJ1-1; 8 positions match TRBD1. Trimming at V came to 5 bases and at J to 5 bases, leaving 4 bases not matched to a gene. The CDR3 is made up of 13 amino acids. Germline V gives CDR1 SEHNR, CDR2 FQNEAQ (reference sequence). As DNA, the CDR3 is TGTGCCAGCAGCGTCACAGGGGGAACTGAAGCTTTCTTT. Translation gives CASSVTGGTEAFF.

The chain joins TRBV7-2 to TRBJ1-2; 11 nucleotides match TRBD1. This CDR3 has 15 residues. Germline CDR1 and CDR2: SGHTA and FQGNSA. V was pared by 4 bases and J by 4 bases, with 5 bases of the junction left unmatched. CDR3 amino acids: CASSSPGTGGYGYTF. The CDR3 nucleotides are TGTGCCAGCAGCTCCCCCGGGACAGGGGGCTATGGCTACACCTTC.

The rearrangement uses TRBV27 and TRBJ2-3, with 9 bases lining up with TRBD1. The J segment lost 7 bases and the V segment lost 4 bases, leaving 15 bases of the junction unmatched. Germline lookup yields CDR1 MNHEY and CDR2 SMNVEV (reference sequence). The CDR3 is made up of 17 amino acids. The CDR3 DNA follows: TGTGCCAGCAGTTCAACGCCGGGACAGGGATTCGTGTATACGCAGTATTTT. Translated, it gives CASSSTPGQGFVYTQYF.

This chain uses TRBV28 with TRBJ1-6; no clear D gene. Germline V gives CDR1 MDHEN, CDR2 SYDVKM. There are 13 residues in the CDR3. V lost 8 bases to trimming and J lost 6 bases, with 11 bases between them. The CDR3 is CASRTASNSPLHF. The CDR3 region has the DNA TGTGCCAGCCGCACAGCATCTAATTCACCCCTCCACTTT.

This chain links TRBV28 with TRBJ2-7, with D possibly matching TRBD2 (5 bases). CDR1 is MDHEN and CDR2 is SYDVKM in the germline V gene. Deletions cut 4 bases from V and 0 bases from J, with 13 bases between. This CDR3 region has 15 residues. The CDR3 nucleotides read TGTGCCAGCAGTTCACTAGTATCCAACTCCTACGAGCAGTACTTC. Its protein is CASSSLVSNSYEQYF.

The chain recombines TRBV4-1 with TRBJ2-5; D remains ambiguous. Trimming took 4 bases from V and 1 from J, leaving 7 bases between them. Looked up from germline, CDR1 is MGHRA and CDR2 is YSYEKL. The CDR3 length is 13 residues. Here the CDR3 reads CASSRAIQETQYF. CDR3 nucleotide sequence: TGCGCCAGCAGCCGGGCGATCCAAGAGACCCAGTACTTC.

This chain uses TRBV7-2 with TRBJ2-3, with D perhaps TRBD2 (7 bases). Germline V gives CDR1 SGHTA, CDR2 FQGNSA. Trimming took off 4 bases at V and 6 bases at J, with 20 bases between the two ends. The CDR3 is made up of 16 amino acids. CDR3 coding DNA: TGTGCCAGCAGCTACGTCGTACGGGGGGCCCTCGATACGCAGTATTTT. This gives the protein CASSYVVRGALDTQYF.

The V gene is TRBV7-9, the J gene TRBJ2-7; 12 positions agree with TRBD2. Germline V gene data show CDR1 as SEHNR and CDR2 as FQNEAQ (reference sequence). Trimming at V came to 5 bases and at J to 5 bases, leaving 16 bases not matched to a gene. CDR3 length equals 18 residues. CDR3 amino acids: CASSPLAGGLRNPNEQYF. Here the CDR3 DNA reads TGTGCCAGCAGCCCACTAGCGGGGGGCCTCCGAAACCCCAACGAGCAGTACTTC.

V and J are TRBV6-2 or TRBV6-3 and TRBJ2-1; no clear D gene. Germline-derived CDR1 and CDR2 are MNHEY and SVGEGT. CDR3 length: 11 residues. Trimming stripped 4 bases from V and 16 bases from J, with 14 bases between. The CDR3 DNA sequence: TGTGCCAGCAGTTTTGGGCCTGGCCGTTTCTTC. Its translation: CASSFGPGRFF.

The DNA of the CDR3 is TGTGCCAGCAGCCTAGACTCCCGCGTGTATAGCAATCAGCCCCAGCATTTT. Translated, it gives CASSLDSRVYSNQPQHF. V usage is TRBV5-5 and J usage is TRBJ1-5, with D unclear. CDR1 is SGHKS, CDR2 YYEKEE, per germline (reference sequence). The CDR3 contains 17 residues. Trimming removed 4 bases at V and 0 bases at J, with 17 bases between.

The V call is TRBV3-1 (or the pseudogene TRBV3-2), the J call TRBJ1-6, with 7 bases identical to TRBD1. V was pared by 3 bases and J by 7 bases, with 6 bases of the junction left unmatched. Germline CDR1 LGHDT, CDR2 YNNKEL (reference sequence). The CDR3 contains 15 residues. The CDR3 reads CASSHSDRENSPLHF. CDR3 DNA sequence: TGTGCCAGCAGCCATAGCGACAGGGAGAATTCACCCCTCCACTTT.

This chain joins TRBV5-1 and TRBJ2-1; TRBD2 agrees at 8 bases. V lost 6 bases to trimming and J lost 3 bases; unmatched junction nucleotides: 8. Germline CDR1 SGHRS, CDR2 YFSETQ. This CDR3 spans 15 amino acids. CDR3 DNA: TGCGCCAGCAAACAGCAGCGGGGGAGCTACAATGAGCAGTTCTTC. Protein sequence: CASKQQRGSYNEQFF.

V is TRBV12-5 and J is TRBJ2-2; D possibly corresponds to TRBD2 (5 bases). There are 14 residues in the CDR3. Trimming took off 7 bases at V and 3 bases at J, with 12 bases between the two ends. CDR1 and CDR2 (germline): LGHNT, FRNRAP. The CDR3 sequence is CASEKEAHTGELFF. The CDR3 nucleotides read TGTGCTAGTGAAAAGGAGGCCCACACCGGGGAGCTGTTTTTT. The variable domain in full, with the rest retrieved from reference TRBV12-5 and TRBJ2-2, is DARVTQTPRHKVTEMGQEVTMRCQPILGHNTVFWYRQTMMQGLELLAYFRNRAPLDDSGMPKDRFSAEMPDATLATLKIQPSEPRDSAVYFCASEKEAHTGELFFGEGSRLTVL.

The chain joins TRBV6-5 to TRBJ1-2, with D tentatively TRBD1 (6 bases). The V gene's germline CDR1 is MNHEY and CDR2 SVGAGI. The V gene lost 6 bases and the J gene lost 8 bases, with 22 bases spanning the gap. This CDR3 spans 15 amino acids. The CDR3 loop reads CASRNPGHGGPGYTF. The CDR3 nucleotides read TGTGCCAGCAGGAACCCGGGACATGGAGGCCCAGGCTACACCTTC.

V gene TRBV4-2 combines with J gene TRBJ1-2; TRBD1 agrees at 8 bases. Germline-derived CDR1 and CDR2 are LGHNA and YNFKEQ. This CDR3 region has 15 residues. V was pared by 3 bases and J by 6 bases, with 9 bases of the junction left unmatched. The CDR3 region has the DNA TGTGCCAGCAGCCACGCTACGGACAGGGTGGATGGCTACACCTTC. Amino acid sequence: CASSHATDRVDGYTF.

This chain connects TRBV14 to TRBJ2-5; D uncertain. Germline CDR1 and CDR2: SGHDN and FVKESK. V lost 8 bases and J lost 1, with 17 bases in between. The CDR3 is 15 residues long. The CDR3 DNA is TGTGCCAGCTCTCACGACCTAGAGGCCCAAGAGACCCAGTACTTC. Encoded protein: CASSHDLEAQETQYF.

The chain joins TRBV9 to TRBJ1-1, with D uncertain. The CDR3 is 13 amino acids. Germline values: CDR1 SGDLS, CDR2 YYNGEE. Trimming removed 2 bases at V and 5 bases at J, with 10 bases between. The DNA for the CDR3 is TGTGCCAGCAGCGTGGCCCAATGGACTGAAGCTTTCTTT. Its translation: CASSVAQWTEAFF.

The J gene is TRBJ2-1, the V gene TRBV29-1; D call uncertain. The CDR3 runs to 13 residues. Looked up from germline, CDR1 is SQVTM and CDR2 is ANQGSEA. The V end was cut by 3 bases, the J end by 7 bases, with 13 bases between. CDR3 bases: TGCAGCGTTGATTTGTGGGCCGCAAATGAGCAGTTCTTC. It is translated as CSVDLWAANEQFF.

V usage is TRBV20-1 and J usage is TRBJ2-7, with 10 bases lining up with TRBD2. The CDR3 runs 11 residues. Trimming cost V 6 bases and J 6 bases; bases outside gene matches: 2. The germline CDR1 and CDR2 sequences are DFQATT and SNEGSKA (reference sequence). The CDR3 coding sequence is TGCAGTGCAGGACTAGCGGCCGAGCAGTACTTC. It specifies CSAGLAAEQYF.

The chain joins TRBV3-1 (or the pseudogene TRBV3-2) to TRBJ2-7; D uncertain. The CDR3 sequence is 13 residues long. V lost 2 bases to trimming and J lost 6 bases, with 11 bases between them. The germline CDR1 and CDR2 sequences are LGHDT and YNNKEL (reference sequence). This CDR3 reads CASSQNGVGEQYF. The CDR3 DNA reads TGTGCCAGCAGCCAAAACGGAGTCGGCGAGCAGTACTTC.

V is TRBV5-1 and J is TRBJ2-7; perhaps D is TRBD1 or TRBD2 (7 bases each). CDR3 length: 12 residues. V lost 9 bases, J lost 5 bases, and 15 bases lay in between. Germline V gene lookup returns CDR1 SGHRS and CDR2 YFSETQ. The chain's CDR3 is CATRGEGNEQYF. The CDR3 coding sequence is TGCGCCACCAGGGGGGAGGGGAACGAGCAGTACTTC.

The chain recombines TRBV10-1 with TRBJ1-2; perhaps TRBD1 as D (6 bases). The CDR3 length is 13 residues. Germline loops: CDR1 WNHNN, CDR2 SYGVQD (reference sequence). V lost 6 bases, J lost 1 base, and 9 bases lay in between. The CDR3 DNA is TGCGCCAGCAGCCCGGACAGTAACTATGGCTACACCTTC. As protein: CASSPDSNYGYTF.

This chain links TRBV10-2 with TRBJ1-5, with unresolved D. V was trimmed by 8 bases and J by 2 bases, leaving 13 bases between them. The CDR3 contains 14 residues. CDR1 and CDR2 (germline): WSHSY, SAAADI. The CDR3 DNA is TGCGCCAGCGTGAACTCAGGCGGCAATCAGCCCCAGCATTTT. It yields the protein CASVNSGGNQPQHF.

The rearrangement joins TRBV9 to TRBJ1-2; D might be TRBD1 (6 bases). CDR3 size: 13 residues. V was trimmed by 2 bases and J by 8 bases, leaving 13 bases between them. Germline V gene data show CDR1 as SGDLS and CDR2 as YYNGEE. The CDR3 loop reads CASSVGRGGGYTF. CDR3 coding DNA: TGTGCCAGCAGCGTGGGCAGGGGAGGGGGCTACACCTTC. The variable domain in full, with the rest retrieved from reference TRBV9 and TRBJ1-2, is DSGVTQTPKHLITATGQRVTLRCSPRSGDLSVYWYQQSLDQGLQFLIQYYNGEERAKGNILERFSAQQFPDLHSELNLSSLELGDSALYFCASSVGRGGGYTFGSGTRLTVV.